This T cell receptor beta chain was observed in a study of CD8+CD57+ T cells in acquired aplastic anemia. Overall study findings and caveats: Both patients and controls carried the same twenty-nine CD8+ CDR3 sequences. With respect to CD8+ Simpson's diversity, patients and controls did not differ significantly.

Trimming left V 2 bases short and J 11 bases short, with 14 bases between. The CDR3 has 14 amino acids. CDR1 is SGHRS and CDR2 is YFSETQ in the germline V gene. The use of genomic DNA as template underpinned the TCR beta VDJ and CDR3 profiling. TCRdb reprocessed the reads via MiXCR and lists one record per CDR3 protein. In the table there are about 420,000 distinct CDR3 sequences, approximately 70% of which are singletons. To note about this clonotype: As yet, its antigen is unknown.

Sample: sorted CD4+, CD8+, or CD8+CD57+ T cells (not recorded which) from PBMCs. The TCR comes from a human donor in good health, serving as a control. This rearrangement joins TRBV5-1 to TRBJ1-6; D gene ambiguous. The CDR3 loop reads CASSLGPAEPPLHF. The CDR3 DNA sequence: TGCGCCAGCAGCTTAGGGCCGGCGGAGCCACCCCTCCACTTT. The complete variable domain, with remaining parts taken from reference TRBV5-1 and TRBJ1-6, reads KAGVTQTPRYLIKTRGQQVTLSCSPISGHRSVSWYQQTPGQGLQFLFEYFSETQRNKGNFPGRFSGRQFSNSRSEMNVSTLELGDSALYLCASSLGPAEPPLHFGNGTRLTVT.